In this sample, the clone carrying this TCR beta chain turned up many times. Germline V gene data show CDR1 as LGHNT and CDR2 as FRNRAP. The CDR3 contains 13 residues. V lost 1 base, J lost 3 bases, and 4 bases lay in between. The data belong to a study of shared clonotypes between healthy human individuals. Some clones are missing from TCRdb's copy, which holds only in-frame ones; the method was immunoSEQ multiplex PCR. The sample carries approximately 1,000,000 clones, approximately 80% recorded once. The chain uses TRBV12-5 and TRBJ1-3, with D hard to call. The sample taken for sequencing was memory CD4+ T cells from PBMCs. The subset is: CD45RA-negative fraction. The TCR was taken from a man between 18 and 29 years old in good health. Some clones in this sample may be carry-over from other donors' samples. As DNA, the CDR3 is TGTGCTAGTGGTTTGGAATATGGAAACACCATATATTTT. It yields the protein CASGLEYGNTIYF. Looking up the rest from reference TRBV12-5 and TRBJ1-3 gives the full variable domain: DARVTQTPRHKVTEMGQEVTMRCQPILGHNTVFWYRQTMMQGLELLAYFRNRAPLDDSGMPKDRFSAEMPDATLATLKIQPSEPRDSAVYFCASGLEYGNTIYFGEGSWLTVV.